Each of the 11 T cell receptor beta chains below was sequenced from the same sample in a study of CD8 T cells in ankylosing spondylitis. Study-wide results and caveats: In ankylosing spondylitis blood, a motif of roughly eight highly homologous TCR beta variants appeared characteristic.

What these receptors recognize is not known. In TCRdb, the 5' RACE reads were re-called with MiXCR into one record per CDR3 protein. Of 750,000 to 850,000 distinct CDR3 sequences in the sample, 12% were seen once. The sample was blood, either unsorted or a sorted T cell fraction (not recorded which). The receptor source for this set is a male donor with ankylosing spondylitis.

This clonotype was counted between two and nine times. The chain has TRBV19 and TRBJ2-5; 11 bases are a match to TRBD2. The V and J ends lost 5 bases and 4 bases, in that order; junction bases with no gene match: 6. This CDR3 is 15 amino acids long. CDR1 and CDR2 (germline): LNHDA, SQIVND (reference sequence). The CDR3 nucleotides read TGTGCCAGTAGTGCCCCACTAGCGGGAGTAGAGACCCAGTACTTC. Amino acids: CASSAPLAGVETQYF. The entire variable domain, with the rest obtained from reference TRBV19 and TRBJ2-5, is as follows: DGGITQSPKYLFRKEGQNVTLSCEQNLNHDAMYWYRQDPGQGLRLIYYSQIVNDFQKGDIAEGYSVSREKKESFPLTVTSAQKNPTAFYLCASSAPLAGVETQYFGPGTRLLVL.

This clonotype was observed a few times. The chain carries TRBV10-3 and TRBJ2-6, with 10 bases fitting TRBD1. This CDR3 spans 17 amino acids. CDR1 is ENHRY and CDR2 is SYGVKD in the germline V gene. Trimming at V came to 6 bases and at J to 0 bases, leaving 5 bases not matched to a gene. The CDR3 nucleotides read TGTGCCATCAGCGGGACAGGGGAGTTCTCTGGGGCCAACGTCCTGACTTTC. Protein sequence: CAISGTGEFSGANVLTF.

This chain connects TRBV20-1 to TRBJ1-4; D gene uncertain. This CDR3 is 14 amino acids long. Germline V gene lookup returns CDR1 DFQATT and CDR2 SNEGSKA (reference sequence). The V and J ends lost 1 base and 4 bases respectively, with 10 bases between them. The CDR3 sequence is CSARGLMYNEKLFF. The CDR3 nucleotides are TGCAGTGCTAGAGGGCTGATGTATAATGAAAAACTGTTTTTT.

The sample holds a few counts of this clonotype. CDR3 sequence reads: CSARDSRTGVYNEQFF. CDR3 nucleotides: TGCAGTGCTAGAGATTCAAGGACAGGGGTCTACAATGAGCAGTTCTTC. The V call is TRBV20-1, the J call TRBJ2-1; 9 nucleotides line up with TRBD1. The CDR3 contains 16 residues. CDR1 is DFQATT, CDR2 SNEGSKA, per germline (reference sequence). V shed 0 bases, J shed 3 bases, and the junction held 6 bases outside the gene matches.

There are a few counts of this clonotype. The V gene is TRBV18, the J gene TRBJ2-7; 11 nucleotides match TRBD1. Germline V gene data show CDR1 as KGHSH and CDR2 as LQKENI. Trimming at V came to 0 bases and at J to 4 bases, leaving 2 bases not matched to a gene. The CDR3 runs to 15 residues. The CDR3 nucleotides read TGTGCCAGCTCACCACCCGGGACAGGGGGATACGAGCAGTACTTC. Translating gives CASSPPGTGGYEQYF.

This clonotype was observed a handful of times. This chain joins TRBV20-1 and TRBJ2-5; 11 bases line up with TRBD1. The trim removed 5 bases at V and 2 bases at J, leaving 25 bases unmatched. The CDR3 is 21 amino acids. In germline, CDR1 is DFQATT, CDR2 SNEGSKA (reference sequence). The CDR3, as DNA: TGCAGTGCTGTCCGGGACAGGGGGTTCCCGACTGGCCCAGGGTGGCAAGAGACCCAGTACTTC. As protein: CSAVRDRGFPTGPGWQETQYF.

There are a few counts of this clonotype. The V call is TRBV18, the J call TRBJ2-7, with 10 bases aligning to TRBD2. The V gene end was trimmed by 3 bases and the J gene end by 2 bases; junction bases not matched to a gene: 1. CDR1 is KGHSH and CDR2 is LQKENI in the germline V gene. The CDR3 runs to 14 residues. The CDR3 protein is CASSPGLATYEQYF. CDR3 bases: TGTGCCAGCTCACCGGGACTAGCGACCTACGAGCAGTACTTC.

This clonotype was picked up a small number of times. The chain combines TRBV10-3 with TRBJ1-4; TRBD1 matches at 7 bases. J gave up 5 bases and V 10 bases, and 7 bases lay outside the gene matches. Germline lookup yields CDR1 ENHRY and CDR2 SYGVKD. This CDR3 region has 13 residues. The CDR3 sequence is CASNRDRNEKLFF. In DNA form, the CDR3 reads TGTGCCAGCAACCGGGACAGAAATGAAAAACTGTTTTTT.

This clonotype showed up just a few times. The rearrangement links TRBV5-6 to TRBJ2-6; no clear D gene. V was cut by 1 base and J by 0 bases, with 5 bases left in between. CDR1 SGHDT and CDR2 YYEEEE come from the germline V gene. The CDR3 contains 15 residues. CDR3 protein: CASSLIDSGANVLTF. CDR3 bases: TGTGCCAGCAGCTTGATTGACTCTGGGGCCAACGTCCTGACTTTC.

This clonotype was seen ten or more times. The V call is TRBV20-1, the J call TRBJ2-3; D gene unclear. V was pared by 2 bases and J by 4 bases, with 4 bases between. In germline, CDR1 is DFQATT, CDR2 SNEGSKA (reference sequence). CDR3 length: 11 residues. Here the CDR3 reads CSARLADTQYF. CDR3 sequence (DNA): TGCAGTGCTAGATTAGCAGATACGCAGTATTTT.

This chain joins TRBV5-6 and TRBJ2-5, with 8 bases that match TRBD1. With V trimmed by 3 bases and J by 5 bases, 6 bases remained unmatched. The CDR3 has 14 residues. The germline V gene encodes CDR1 SGHDT and CDR2 YYEEEE. CDR3 in amino acids: CASSSPDRVETQYF. CDR3 nucleotides: TGTGCCAGCAGCTCCCCGGACAGGGTTGAGACCCAGTACTTC.